This T cell receptor beta chain was sequenced during a study of blood T cell repertoires in COVID-19. The overall study: PBMCs, B-cell-depleted T cells, or T cells provided the cDNA or gDNA that made up the material.

Methods used by the authors: Estimation of nucleated cell counts was performed using reference gene primer amplification. The method was immunoSEQ multiplex PCR; TCRdb's version includes in-frame clones alone and lacks a portion of them. D and trimming come from the DNA, and the V and J calls and clone size come from that table. This sample has 60,000 to 65,000 clones; 55% to 80% occur once, and the top ten carry approximately 5%. The ends lost 6 bases at V and 7 bases at J; junction bases unmatched: 7. The CDR3 length is 14 residues. From germline, CDR1 is MNHEY and CDR2 SVGAGI. The chain links TRBV6-5 to TRBJ1-4; 8 bases line up with TRBD1. This clonotype was obtained from a woman between 65 and 79 years old with COVID-19, enrolled during active disease. Sequencing was performed on peripheral blood. As DNA, the CDR3 is TGTGCCAGCAGCGCGTGGACAGGGAGTGAAAAACTGTTTTTT. It is translated as CASSAWTGSEKLFF.